The source of this T cell receptor beta chain is a study of Graves' ophthalmopathy and Graves' hyperthyroidism. RNA transcripts served as template for amplifying TCR beta CDR3 sequences. HTBI primers served in a first-round RT-PCR, which a second-round multiplex PCR followed. TCRdb re-called the multiplex PCR reads through MiXCR, storing one row per CDR3 protein. The repertoire holds about 590,000 distinct CDR3 sequences, with about 40% as singletons. Trimming shortened V by 4 bases and J by 7 bases, and 14 bases separated the two germline ends. Germline V lookup: CDR1 SQVTM, CDR2 ANQGSEA. The CDR3 is made up of 13 amino acids. This clonotype was observed once.

V and J are TRBV29-1 and TRBJ1-3; D unresolved. Source material: peripheral blood or thyroid tissue (not recorded which). This TCR was sampled from an adult man with Graves' hyperthyroidism. The CDR3 is CSVGFVGGNTIYF. In DNA, the CDR3 is TGCAGCGTTGGATTCGTGGGCGGTAACACCATATATTTT. The complete variable domain, with remaining parts taken from reference TRBV29-1 and TRBJ1-3, reads SAVISQKPSRDICQRGTSLTIQCQVDSQVTMMFWYRQQPGQSLTLIATANQGSEATYESGFVIDKFPISRPNLTFSTLTVSNMSPEDSSIYLCSVGFVGGNTIYFGEGSWLTVV.